This T cell receptor (beta chain) was sequenced during a study of T cell changes during pregnancy in multiple sclerosis. Trimming cost V 1 base and J 3 bases, with 8 bases left between them. There are 13 residues in the CDR3. Germline CDR1 is SGHKS and CDR2 is YYEKEE (reference sequence). Only in-frame clones appear in the TCRdb table, and some are missing; sequencing was by immunoSEQ multiplex PCR. The data contain about 80,000 clones, about 91% of them singletons. The rearrangement uses TRBV5-5 and TRBJ2-7, with D maybe TRBD1 (6 bases). The sequence derives from a female donor with multiple sclerosis, enrolled in a pregnancy study. Sequencing used peripheral blood, obtained before pregnancy. In DNA form, the CDR3 reads TGTGCCAGCAGCTTGACAGGGAACTACGAGCAGTACTTC. Amino acid sequence: CASSLTGNYEQYF.